Described below is a single T cell receptor (beta chain) sequence and its context. The junction departs from the called germline gene at one end, perhaps through a read error. This sample is drawn from a study of OX40 agonist ivuxolimab in advanced cancers. Clones were sequenced by immunoSEQ multiplex PCR, and TCRdb holds only the in-frame ones, with some missing. Seen here are approximately 62,000 clones, 89% observed once, and the top ten hold roughly 12%. Germline CDR1 is MGHRA and CDR2 is YSYEKL. CDR3 length: 15 amino acids. The V call is TRBV4-1, the J call TRBJ1-5; 8 nucleotides agree with TRBD1. Material: CD4+ or CD8+ T cells sorted from blood, obtained in a trial of the OX40 agonist ivuxolimab. This receptor was obtained from an adult with an advanced solid tumor such as melanoma, head and neck, liver or kidney cancer. Here the CDR3 reads CASSQGAGGNQPQHF. DNA of the CDR3: TGCGCCAGCAGCCAAGGTGCAGGGGGCAACCAGCCCCAGCATTTT.